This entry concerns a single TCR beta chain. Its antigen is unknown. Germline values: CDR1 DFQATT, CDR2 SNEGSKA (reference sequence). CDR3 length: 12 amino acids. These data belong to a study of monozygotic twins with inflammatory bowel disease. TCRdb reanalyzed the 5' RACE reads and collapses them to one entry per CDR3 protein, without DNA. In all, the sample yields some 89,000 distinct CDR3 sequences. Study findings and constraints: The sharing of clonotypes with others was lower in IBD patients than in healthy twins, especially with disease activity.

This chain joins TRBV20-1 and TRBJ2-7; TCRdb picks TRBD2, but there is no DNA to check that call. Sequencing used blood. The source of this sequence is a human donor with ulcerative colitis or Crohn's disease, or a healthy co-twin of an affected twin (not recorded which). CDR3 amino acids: CSASPLGYEQYF.